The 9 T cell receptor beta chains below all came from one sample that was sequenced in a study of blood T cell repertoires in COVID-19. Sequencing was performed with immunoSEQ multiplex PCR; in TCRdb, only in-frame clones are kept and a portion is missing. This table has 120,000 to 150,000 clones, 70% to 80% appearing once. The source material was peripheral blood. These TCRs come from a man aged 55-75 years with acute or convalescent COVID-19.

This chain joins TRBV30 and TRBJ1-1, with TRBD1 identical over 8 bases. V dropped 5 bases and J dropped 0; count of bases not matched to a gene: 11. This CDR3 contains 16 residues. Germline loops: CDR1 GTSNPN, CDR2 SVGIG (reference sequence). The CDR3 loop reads CAWEQGGRLMNTEAFF. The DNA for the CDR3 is TGTGCCTGGGAACAGGGGGGGCGTCTCATGAACACTGAAGCTTTCTTT. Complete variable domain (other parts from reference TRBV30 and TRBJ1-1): SQTIHQWPATLVQPVGSPLSLECTVEGTSNPNLYWYRQAAGRGLQLLFYSVGIGQISSEVPQNLSASRPQDRQFILSSKKLLLSDSGFYLCAWEQGGRLMNTEAFFGQGTRLTVV.

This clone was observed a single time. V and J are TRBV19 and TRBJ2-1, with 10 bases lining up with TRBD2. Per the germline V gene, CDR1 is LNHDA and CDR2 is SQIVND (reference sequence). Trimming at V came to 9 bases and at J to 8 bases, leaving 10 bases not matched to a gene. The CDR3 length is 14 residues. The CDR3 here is CASGAGGLSDEQFF. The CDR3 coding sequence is TGTGCCAGCGGAGCGGGAGGGCTTAGCGATGAGCAGTTCTTC. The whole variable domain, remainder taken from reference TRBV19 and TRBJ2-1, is DGGITQSPKYLFRKEGQNVTLSCEQNLNHDAMYWYRQDPGQGLRLIYYSQIVNDFQKGDIAEGYSVSREKKESFPLTVTSAQKNPTAFYLCASGAGGLSDEQFFGPGTRLTVL.

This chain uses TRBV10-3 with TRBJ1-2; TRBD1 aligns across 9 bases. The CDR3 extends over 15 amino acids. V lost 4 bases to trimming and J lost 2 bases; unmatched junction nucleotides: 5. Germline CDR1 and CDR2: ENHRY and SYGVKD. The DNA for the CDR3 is TGTGCCATCAGTGTGACAGGGGGAGCGAACTATGGCTACACCTTC. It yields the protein CAISVTGGANYGYTF.

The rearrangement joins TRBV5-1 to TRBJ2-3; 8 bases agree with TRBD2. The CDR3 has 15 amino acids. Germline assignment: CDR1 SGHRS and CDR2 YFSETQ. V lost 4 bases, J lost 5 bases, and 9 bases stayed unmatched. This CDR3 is CASSGPSGPQDTQYF. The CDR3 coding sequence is TGCGCCAGCAGCGGCCCTAGCGGGCCCCAAGATACGCAGTATTTT.

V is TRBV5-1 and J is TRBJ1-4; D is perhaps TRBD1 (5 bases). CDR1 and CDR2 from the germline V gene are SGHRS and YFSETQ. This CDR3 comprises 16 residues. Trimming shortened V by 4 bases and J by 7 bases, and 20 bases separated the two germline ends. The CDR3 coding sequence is TGCGCCAGCAGCCCGGACACAACTGCCGTCGTTGAAAAACTGTTTTTT. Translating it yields CASSPDTTAVVEKLFF.

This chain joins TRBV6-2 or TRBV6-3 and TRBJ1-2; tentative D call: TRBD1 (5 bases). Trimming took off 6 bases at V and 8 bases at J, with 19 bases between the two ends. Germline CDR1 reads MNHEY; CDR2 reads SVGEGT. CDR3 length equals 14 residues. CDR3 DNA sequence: TGTGCCAGCAGCCCCCTCGACAGAGTTGGAGGCTACACCTTC. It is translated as CASSPLDRVGGYTF.

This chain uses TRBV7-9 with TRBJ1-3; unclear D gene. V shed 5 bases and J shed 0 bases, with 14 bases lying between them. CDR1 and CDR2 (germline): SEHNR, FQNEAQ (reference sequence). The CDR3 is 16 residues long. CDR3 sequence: CASSRGSGSSGNTIYF. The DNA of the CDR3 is TGTGCCAGCAGCCGCGGTTCCGGATCCTCTGGAAACACCATATATTTT.

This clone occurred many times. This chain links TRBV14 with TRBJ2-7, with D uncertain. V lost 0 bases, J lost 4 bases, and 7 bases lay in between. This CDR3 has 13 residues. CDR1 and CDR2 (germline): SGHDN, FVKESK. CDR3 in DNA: TGTGCCAGCAGCCAAGATTCGGTTTACGAGCAGTACTTC. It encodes CASSQDSVYEQYF.

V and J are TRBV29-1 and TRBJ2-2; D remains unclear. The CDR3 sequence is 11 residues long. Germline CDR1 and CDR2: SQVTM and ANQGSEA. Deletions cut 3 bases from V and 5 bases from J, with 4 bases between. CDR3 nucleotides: TGCAGCGTTGAGGAGACCGGGGAGCTGTTTTTT. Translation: CSVEETGELFF.